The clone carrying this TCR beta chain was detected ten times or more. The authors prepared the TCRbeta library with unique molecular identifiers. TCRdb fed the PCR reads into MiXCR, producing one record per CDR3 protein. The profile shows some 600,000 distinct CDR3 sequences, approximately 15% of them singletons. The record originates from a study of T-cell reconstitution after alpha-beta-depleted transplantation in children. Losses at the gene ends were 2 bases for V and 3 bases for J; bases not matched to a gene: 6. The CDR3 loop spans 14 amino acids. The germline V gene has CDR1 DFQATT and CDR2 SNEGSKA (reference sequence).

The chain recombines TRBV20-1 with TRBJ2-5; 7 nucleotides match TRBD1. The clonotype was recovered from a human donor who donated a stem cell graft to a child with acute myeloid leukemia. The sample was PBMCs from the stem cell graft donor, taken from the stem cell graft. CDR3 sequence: CSARPDREKETQYF. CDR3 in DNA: TGCAGTGCTAGACCCGACAGGGAGAAAGAGACCCAGTACTTC.